The clone carrying this T cell receptor beta chain was recorded many times. Its antigen is currently unknown. The sample originates from a study of breast tumors, draining lymph nodes, adjacent tissues. Study results and limitations: The lymph node origin of tumor T cells was framed as consistent with a hypothesis, not demonstrated. Compared with basal-like, luminal-like tumors shared significantly more repertoire with nontumor tissue. Tumor TCR diversity was below lymph nodes but above nontumor tissue.

TCRdb itself ran the multiplex PCR reads through MiXCR, one entry per CDR3 protein. The sample contains some 38,000 distinct CDR3 sequences, over 30% of which appear only once. From germline, CDR1 is MGHDK and CDR2 SYGVNS. The CDR3 extends over 10 amino acids. V lost 4 bases, J lost 7 bases, and 2 bases lay in between. This TCR derives from a female donor with breast cancer. Some clones in this sample may be carry-over from other donors' samples. J is TRBJ2-1 and V is TRBV25-1; no reliable D call. The source material was breast tumor tissue. CDR3 in amino acids: CASSGNEQFF. In nucleotides, the CDR3 is TGTGCCAGCAGTGGGAATGAGCAGTTCTTC.